Following are 15 T cell receptor beta chains from one sample sequenced in a study of neoadjuvant anti-PD-1 for oral cavity cancer. Stated time point: after neoadjuvant nivolumab, at surgical resection. The method was immunoSEQ multiplex PCR; TCRdb's version includes in-frame clones alone and lacks a portion of them. The sample shows fewer than 90,000 clones, about 85% of them seen only once. Sequenced here: PBMCs, sampled after nivolumab (anti-PD-1) treatment. The receptors shown here come from a person aged 35-79 years with oral cavity squamous cell carcinoma.

The genes are TRBV6-1 and TRBJ1-1; 7 nucleotides line up with TRBD1. In germline, CDR1 is MNHNS, CDR2 SASEGT. This CDR3 contains 14 residues. The junction had 7 bases not matched to a gene; V was cut back by 5 bases and J by 4 bases. The CDR3 nucleotides read TGTGCCAGCAGTCCCGGGACAGCGGTCACTGAAGCTTTCTTT. It is translated as CASSPGTAVTEAFF.

This clone is a singleton in its sample. The chain has TRBV6-4 and TRBJ2-5, with D possibly matching TRBD1 (6 bases). Germline V lookup: CDR1 MRHNA, CDR2 SNTAGT. CDR3 length: 23 residues. Trimming removed 0 bases from V and 5 bases from J, with 37 bases in between. The DNA of the CDR3 is TGTGCCAGCAGTGACTCCACAGTGCTGCGAATGAGATGCTTAACCGGGACATGTGAGACCCAGTACTTC. Its translation is CASSDSTVLRMRCLTGTCETQYF.

The rearrangement links TRBV6-6 to TRBJ2-1; 8 nucleotides align to TRBD1. Germline CDR1 MNHNY, CDR2 SVGAGI (reference sequence). The CDR3 runs 12 residues. The junction had 3 bases not matched to a gene; V was cut back by 6 bases and J by 8 bases. The chain's CDR3 is CASSAGGDEQFF. In DNA form, the CDR3 reads TGTGCCAGCAGCGCAGGGGGCGATGAGCAGTTCTTC.

This chain joins TRBV10-3 and TRBJ1-2, with a tentative D call TRBD1 (6 bases). Looked up from germline, CDR1 is ENHRY and CDR2 is SYGVKD. The CDR3 totals 16 residues. Trimming stripped 6 bases from V and 0 bases from J, with 17 bases between. The CDR3 protein is CAISSRTAITNYGYTF. CDR3 DNA: TGTGCCATCAGCAGCCGGACAGCCATAACTAACTATGGCTACACCTTC.

CDR3 residues: CASSLTSMRGPGELFF. Here the CDR3 DNA reads TGTGCCAGCAGTCTTACGAGCATGAGGGGCCCCGGGGAGCTGTTTTTT. The chain employs TRBV27 and TRBJ2-2, with D perhaps being TRBD1 or TRBD2 (5 bases each). From germline, CDR1 is MNHEY and CDR2 SMNVEV (reference sequence). CDR3 size: 16 residues. V lost 5 bases, J lost 6 bases, and 19 bases lay in between.

This clone was observed once. This sequence joins TRBV5-1 and TRBJ2-1; D call uncertain. This CDR3 is 16 amino acids long. V lost 0 bases, J lost 6 bases, and 16 bases lay in between. Per germline, CDR1 SGHRS and CDR2 YFSETQ. DNA of the CDR3: TGCGCCAGCAGCTTGGACTTAACCGTGCCCCCCAATGAGCAGTTCTTC. Amino acid sequence: CASSLDLTVPPNEQFF.

This sequence joins TRBV2 and TRBJ2-1, with 7 bases fitting TRBD2. The germline V gene has CDR1 SNHLY and CDR2 FYNNEI. Losses at the gene ends were 8 bases for V and 8 bases for J; bases not matched to a gene: 12. CDR3 length: 14 amino acids. This CDR3 reads CASSQTLGRDEQFF. Written as DNA, the CDR3 is TGTGCCAGCTCTCAGACCTTGGGGAGGGATGAGCAGTTCTTC.

This clone was observed once. The genes are TRBV29-1 and TRBJ1-2, with no clear D. The CDR3 contains 12 residues. Trimming cost V 7 bases and J 0 bases, with 9 bases left between them. The germline V gene has CDR1 SQVTM and CDR2 ANQGSEA. For the CDR3, the DNA is TGCAGCGCCGCAATGACTAACTATGGCTACACCTTC. Protein product: CSAAMTNYGYTF.

The chain couples TRBV10-3 to TRBJ2-3, with D unresolved. Germline V gene sequence: CDR1 ENHRY, CDR2 SYGVKD. This CDR3 is 14 amino acids long. Trimming stripped 3 bases from V and 1 base from J, with 8 bases between. This chain's CDR3 is CAISDLLGTDTQYF. The DNA for the CDR3 is TGTGCCATCAGTGATTTGCTCGGCACAGATACGCAGTATTTT.

CDR3: CAWSQGSYTQYF. For the CDR3, the DNA is TGTGCCTGGAGCCAGGGTTCATATACGCAGTATTTT. The chain has TRBV30 and TRBJ2-3; D might be TRBD1 (5 bases). CDR3 size: 12 residues. Germline V gene sequence: CDR1 GTSNPN, CDR2 SVGIG (reference sequence). Trimming cost V 3 bases and J 7 bases, with 11 bases left between them.

This clone was observed once. V usage is TRBV5-1 and J usage is TRBJ2-6; unclear D gene. V was shortened by 0 bases and J by 0 bases, with 10 bases between the two germline ends. This CDR3 is 17 amino acids long. Germline values: CDR1 SGHRS, CDR2 YFSETQ. The CDR3 loop reads CASSLAGRVSGANVLTF. The CDR3 DNA follows: TGCGCCAGCAGCTTGGCTGGTCGCGTCTCTGGGGCCAACGTCCTGACTTTC.

The rearrangement links TRBV7-9 to TRBJ1-3, with 9 bases matching TRBD1. Unmatched junction bases numbered 8, after V lost 1 base and J lost 4 bases. There are 17 residues in the CDR3. The V gene's germline CDR1 is SEHNR and CDR2 FQNEAQ (reference sequence). The CDR3 nucleotides are TGTGCCAGCAGCTTAGGACTTTGGACAGGGGAAGGAAACACCATATATTTT. Protein: CASSLGLWTGEGNTIYF.

V gene TRBV30 combines with J gene TRBJ2-2; TRBD2 matches 7 bases. The CDR3 is made up of 15 amino acids. Germline V gives CDR1 GTSNPN, CDR2 SVGIG (reference sequence). V dropped 2 bases and J dropped 1; count of bases not matched to a gene: 4. The CDR3 reads CAWSPLARNTGELFF. The CDR3 nucleotides read TGTGCCTGGAGTCCACTAGCGAGGAACACCGGGGAGCTGTTTTTT.

Turning to this clone: One junction end disagrees with the germline gene, perhaps due to a read error. The chain recombines TRBV6-4 with TRBJ1-2; no firm D call. The CDR3 covers 10 residues. CDR1 MRHNA and CDR2 SNTAGT come from the germline V gene. The CDR3: CASSDSGGPF. The CDR3 DNA follows: TGTGCCAGCAGTGACTCGGGCGGACCCTTC.

J is TRBJ2-3 and V is TRBV5-1; TRBD2 agrees at 7 bases. J was trimmed by 6 bases and V by 4 bases; bases with no gene match: 5. CDR1 and CDR2 from the germline V gene are SGHRS and YFSETQ. This CDR3 comprises 13 residues. CDR3 nucleotides: TGCGCCAGCAGCCCGGGACTACCCGATACGCAGTATTTT. Protein: CASSPGLPDTQYF. Filled out from reference TRBV5-1 and TRBJ2-3, the complete variable domain reads KAGVTQTPRYLIKTRGQQVTLSCSPISGHRSVSWYQQTPGQGLQFLFEYFSETQRNKGNFPGRFSGRQFSNSRSEMNVSTLELGDSALYLCASSPGLPDTQYFGPGTRLTVL.